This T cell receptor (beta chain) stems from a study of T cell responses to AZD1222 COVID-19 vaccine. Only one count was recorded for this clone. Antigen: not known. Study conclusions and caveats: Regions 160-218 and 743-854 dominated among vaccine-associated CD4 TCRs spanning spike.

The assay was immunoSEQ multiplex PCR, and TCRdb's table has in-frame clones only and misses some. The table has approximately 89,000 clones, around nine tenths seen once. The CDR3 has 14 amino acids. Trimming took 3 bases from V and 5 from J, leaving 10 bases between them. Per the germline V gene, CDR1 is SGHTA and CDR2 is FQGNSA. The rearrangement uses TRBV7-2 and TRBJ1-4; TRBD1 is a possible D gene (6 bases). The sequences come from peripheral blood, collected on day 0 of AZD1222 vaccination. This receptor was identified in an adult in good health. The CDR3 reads CASSLGGWNEKLFF. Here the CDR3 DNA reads TGTGCCAGCAGCTTGGGGGGCTGGAATGAAAAACTGTTTTTT.